Sequencing of this TCR beta chain was carried out in a study of blood T cell repertoires in COVID-19. Study-level background: The United States, Italy and Spain were the sources of the acute and convalescent COVID-19 samples.

Germline assignment: CDR1 LGHNA and CDR2 YSLEER. V shed 3 bases and J shed 0 bases, with 12 bases lying between them. The CDR3 sequence is 17 residues long. In the original workflow: Counts of nucleated cells, estimated from reference gene primer amplification, were obtained. Clones were sequenced by immunoSEQ multiplex PCR, and TCRdb holds only the in-frame ones, with some missing. V and J calls and clone size are copied from that table; D and trimming were computed from the DNA. This sample has hundreds of thousands of clones, with around 90% found just once. The sample taken for sequencing was peripheral blood. The chain recombines TRBV4-3 with TRBJ2-6, with D possibly being TRBD1 (6 bases). The TCR was taken from a man aged 18 to 29 with active or convalescent COVID-19. The CDR3 reads CASSQGAWGSGANVLTF. In nucleotides, the CDR3 is TGCGCCAGCAGCCAGGGGGCTTGGGGCTCTGGGGCCAACGTCCTGACTTTC.